This T cell receptor (beta chain) came from a study of control samples from healthy donors and cancer patients. Germline V lookup: CDR1 MNHEY, CDR2 SVGAGI. This CDR3 comprises 13 residues. V lost 6 bases to trimming and J lost 6 bases; unmatched junction nucleotides: 7. Sequenced by immunoSEQ multiplex PCR; TCRdb stores in-frame clones only, minus some. The table lists about 100,000 clones, just over 90% of them singletons. The receptor was isolated from a woman under 30 in good health. Sequenced: blood. V is TRBV6-5 and J is TRBJ1-2, with 7 bases matching TRBD1. This CDR3 is CASRSTGWDGYTF. The CDR3 region has the DNA TGTGCCAGCAGATCGACAGGGTGGGATGGCTACACCTTC.